These T cell receptor beta chains were read from a single sample in a study of early T cells in non-severe SARS-CoV-2 infection. TCRdb re-called the 5' RACE reads through MiXCR, storing one row per CDR3 protein. The table has about 49,000 distinct CDR3 sequences, about 4.2% seen once. The sequenced material came from whole blood. Receptors were obtained from an adult who was a healthcare worker with PCR-confirmed SARS-CoV-2 infection or an uninfected control (not recorded which). CDR3s include the opening cysteine and the closing phenylalanine or tryptophan. The order of the fields is J gene, D gene, V gene, clone size, CDR3 DNA, CDR3 protein. A D gene is named only where the DNA matches it firmly. A row's size may be missing; if present it is once, few, many or a size class.

J: TRBJ2-7; D: -; V: TRBV3-1; size: many; DNA: TGTGCCAGCAGCCAAGGCCCAGTGAACACCTACGAGCAGTACTTC; CDR3: CASSQGPVNTYEQYF
J: TRBJ2-5; D: -; V: TRBV20-1; size: many; DNA: TGCAGTGCTAGACGTCAGGGGAACCAAGAGACCCAGTACTTC; CDR3: CSARRQGNQETQYF
J: TRBJ2-7; D: -; V: TRBV14; size: many; DNA: TGTGCCAGCAGCCTCCACGCACTTTCCTACGAGCAGTACTTC; CDR3: CASSLHALSYEQYF
J: TRBJ2-1; D: -; V: TRBV14; size: many; DNA: TGTGCCAGCAGCCATTTGAGGGGAAGCTCCTACAATGAGCAGTTCTTC; CDR3: CASSHLRGSSYNEQFF
J: TRBJ2-1; D: -; V: TRBV19; size: -; DNA: TGTGCCAGTAGGTTAGGTAGCGGCAACAATGAGCAGTTCTTC; CDR3: CASRLGSGNNEQFF
J: TRBJ2-7; D: -; V: TRBV7-9; size: many; DNA: TGTGCCAGCAGCTTTGGGTCCGCGGGCGAGCAGTACTTC; CDR3: CASSFGSAGEQYF
J: TRBJ2-5; D: -; V: TRBV18; size: -; DNA: TGTGCCAGCTCACCCTCGGGGCAAGAGACCCAGTACTTC; CDR3: CASSPSGQETQYF
J: TRBJ2-7; D: TRBD2; V: TRBV10-3; size: many; DNA: TGTGCCATCAGTGGGACGACTAGCGGATCCTACGAGCAGTACTTC; CDR3: CAISGTTSGSYEQYF
J: TRBJ2-3; D: TRBD2; V: TRBV19; size: -; DNA: TGTGCCTCTCGAGCGGGAGGGAACACAGATACGCAGTATTTT; CDR3: CASRAGGNTDTQYF
J: TRBJ2-3; D: TRBD1; V: TRBV3-1; size: many; DNA: TGTGCCAGCAGCTTACAGGGGGCAGATACGCAGTATTTT; CDR3: CASSLQGADTQYF
J: TRBJ1-2; D: TRBD1; V: TRBV7-2; size: many; DNA: TGTGCCAGCAGCCGACAGGGGGCCACGGACTATGGCTACACCTTC; CDR3: CASSRQGATDYGYTF
J: TRBJ2-2; D: -; V: TRBV3-1; size: -; DNA: TGTGCCAGCAGCCAAGGGGTTGGTTCCGGGGAGCTGTTTTTT; CDR3: CASSQGVGSGELFF
J: TRBJ1-2; D: TRBD1; V: TRBV9; size: many; DNA: TGTGCCAGCAGCGGATACAGGGGAATCTATGGCTACACCTTC; CDR3: CASSGYRGIYGYTF
J: TRBJ1-2; D: -; V: TRBV20-1; size: few; DNA: TGCAGTGCTAGAGACTTCGTCCGCTCTAACTATGGCTACACCTTC; CDR3: CSARDFVRSNYGYTF
J: TRBJ1-4; D: -; V: TRBV11-2; size: many; DNA: TGTGCCAGCAGCTTAGGCTACAGGGCGACTAATGAAAAACTGTTTTTT; CDR3: CASSLGYRATNEKLFF
J: TRBJ2-3; D: -; V: TRBV2; size: -; DNA: TGTGCCAGCAGTGACAGCGGTAGCACAGATACGCAGTATTTT; CDR3: CASSDSGSTDTQYF
J: TRBJ1-2; D: TRBD1; V: TRBV10-3; size: many; DNA: TGTGCCATCAGTGAGTCGACAGGGGGCGAATGGAATGGCTACACCTTC; CDR3: CAISESTGGEWNGYTF
J: TRBJ2-2; D: -; V: TRBV15; size: many; DNA: TGTGCCACCAGCAGATCCGGCACAGGGTACATCGGGGAGCTGTTTTTT; CDR3: CATSRSGTGYIGELFF
J: TRBJ2-2; D: -; V: TRBV12-3/TRBV12-4; size: many; DNA: TGTGCCAGCAGTTCAGGACTGAACACCGGGGAGCTGTTTTTT; CDR3: CASSSGLNTGELFF
J: TRBJ2-7; D: TRBD2; V: TRBV20-1; size: many; DNA: TGCAGTGCTCCCCCTGCGGGGGGGCTAGTAGACGAGCAGTACTTC; CDR3: CSAPPAGGLVDEQYF
J: TRBJ1-3; D: -; V: TRBV10-3; size: few; DNA: TGTGCCATCAGGGGGGGGACTGGAAACACCATATATTTT; CDR3: CAIRGGTGNTIYF
J: TRBJ1-2; D: -; V: TRBV24-1; size: many; DNA: TGTGCCACCAGTGACCATTCTCCCGGACGCGGGGACTATGGCTACACCTTC; CDR3: CATSDHSPGRGDYGYTF
J: TRBJ2-5; D: -; V: TRBV4-1; size: many; DNA: TGCGCCAGCAGCCAAGGTGTTTTGGAGACCCAGTACTTC; CDR3: CASSQGVLETQYF
J: TRBJ2-3; D: TRBD2; V: TRBV7-2; size: few; DNA: TGTGCCAGCAGCTCGGGATTAGCGGGGTATACGCAGTATTTT; CDR3: CASSSGLAGYTQYF
J: TRBJ2-3; D: TRBD2; V: TRBV4-2; size: many; DNA: TGTGCCAGCAGCCAAGTGGCGGGAGGGCGCACAGATACGCAGTATTTT; CDR3: CASSQVAGGRTDTQYF
J: TRBJ2-3; D: TRBD2; V: TRBV10-1; size: many; DNA: TGCGCCAGCAGTGAGTCGAAGCCGGGACTAGCTACAGATACGCAGTATTTT; CDR3: CASSESKPGLATDTQYF
J: TRBJ2-1; D: TRBD1; V: TRBV3-1; size: -; DNA: TGTGCCAGCAGCCAAGACCCCCGGACAGGGTTCGTTTCCTACAATGAGCAGTTCTTC; CDR3: CASSQDPRTGFVSYNEQFF
J: TRBJ2-3; D: -; V: TRBV7-9; size: many; DNA: TGTGCCAGCAGCTTCTTCCGGGACATTCTCGCAGATACGCAGTATTTT; CDR3: CASSFFRDILADTQYF